This T cell receptor (beta chain) was observed in a study of Tregs in tolerant kidney transplant recipients. Study conclusions and caveats: Findings come from small patient numbers and require larger validation. This study did not directly address biological reproducibility.

Notes on this clone: Its antigen is not identified. Distinct nucleotide sequences in the sample also encode this CDR3.

Assay used: immunoSEQ multiplex PCR; TCRdb lists only in-frame clones, some missing. Of under 300,000 clones in the sample, about 80% were seen once. The CDR3 has 13 residues. Germline V gene data show CDR1 as SGHNT and CDR2 as YYREEE (reference sequence). Trimming shortened V by 4 bases and J by 7 bases, and 12 bases separated the two germline ends. Unstimulated Tregs (CD4+CD25+CD127-) and CD4+CD25- non-Tregs were sorted from PBMCs. This receptor was taken from a human donor in good health. Sample: CD4+ T cells from blood. The V call is TRBV5-4, the J call TRBJ1-5, with D maybe TRBD1 (6 bases). The CDR3 coding sequence is TGTGCCAGCAGCCTCGACAGGAACCAGCCCCAGCATTTT. It yields the protein CASSLDRNQPQHF.